These 8 T cell receptor beta chains came from one sample sequenced in a study of ipilimumab plus nivolumab after autologous stem cell transplantation (dated by TCRdb to the early 2020s). Libraries were made using the immunoSEQ multiplex PCR assay. Entries here come from immuneACCESS through TCRdb and include only in-frame sequences with V and J called. Some clones fail to appear in such tables; in the studies checked, an unresolved V gene covers under half of the shortfall, and the cause of the remainder is unknown. Recorded for this sample are some 2,100 clones; around 78% of them occurred a single time. The ten largest clones capture roughly 64% of the sample. Sequencing used PBMCs, obtained in a trial of ipilimumab plus nivolumab as post-transplant consolidation. Receptor source: a male donor with multiple myeloma.

This chain joins TRBV29-1 and TRBJ2-1; no reliable D call. This CDR3 has 9 residues. V lost 8 bases, J lost 5 bases, and 4 bases lay in between. CDR1 and CDR2 from the germline V gene are SQVTM and ANQGSEA. The CDR3 reads CSTDNEQFF. The CDR3 nucleotides are TGCAGCACCGACAATGAGCAGTTCTTC.

In regard to this clone: This same CDR3 is encoded by further DNA sequences in the sample. This chain uses TRBV20-1 with TRBJ2-5; D not resolved. V dropped 6 bases and J dropped 3 bases, with 5 bases sitting between them. Germline CDR1 DFQATT, CDR2 SNEGSKA (reference sequence). This CDR3 has 10 amino acids. The CDR3, as DNA: TGCAGTGCCAGTAAAGAGACCCAGTACTTC. Translating gives CSASKETQYF.

V usage is TRBV5-1 and J usage is TRBJ2-4, with 14 bases that match TRBD2. CDR1 and CDR2 (germline): SGHRS, YFSETQ. After removal of 3 bases from V and 6 bases from J, the junction contained 5 bases not matched to a gene. This CDR3 contains 16 residues. CDR3 residues: CASSWTSGRTANIQYF. DNA for the CDR3: TGCGCCAGCAGCTGGACTAGCGGGAGGACAGCAAACATTCAGTACTTC.

This clone was recorded only once. This chain links TRBV28 with TRBJ1-5; D perhaps matches TRBD1 (6 bases). CDR1 and CDR2 from the germline V gene are MDHEN and SYDVKM. This CDR3 has 11 amino acids. V was cut by 8 bases and J by 16 bases, with 18 bases left in between. The CDR3 loop reads CASVNQGFSHF. Written as DNA, the CDR3 is TGTGCCAGCGTGAATCAGGGGTTCAGCCATTTT.

The genes are TRBV15 and TRBJ1-1; no definite D call. With 3 bases removed from V and 4 bases from J, the gap between germline ends came to 15 bases. CDR3 length: 15 amino acids. Germline-derived CDR1 and CDR2 are LNHNV and YYDKDF (reference sequence). DNA for the CDR3: TGTGCCACCAGCAGGGCCGGACTCGTGGGCACTGAAGCTTTCTTT. Its protein is CATSRAGLVGTEAFF.

In DNA form, the CDR3 reads TGTGCCAGCAGCTTTGGACCTCTGGGCTACACCTTC. Its translation: CASSFGPLGYTF. This chain uses TRBV7-9 with TRBJ1-2, with D hard to call. This CDR3 is built from 12 residues. CDR1 and CDR2 (germline): SEHNR, FQNEAQ (reference sequence). Trimming stripped 3 bases from V and 8 bases from J, with 10 bases between.

The chain recombines TRBV4-1 with TRBJ1-5; the match to TRBD1 covers 7 bases. This CDR3 is built from 16 residues. Trimming removed 4 bases from V and 3 bases from J; junction bases left unmatched: 9. Germline lookup yields CDR1 MGHRA and CDR2 YSYEKL. DNA for the CDR3: TGCGCCAGCAGCCCCCGGACAGGATCCGCCAATCAGCCCCAGCATTTT. It translates to CASSPRTGSANQPQHF.

The chain is built from TRBV19 and TRBJ2-1; TRBD1 or TRBD2 may be the D gene (5 bases each). CDR3 size: 14 residues. V lost 2 bases and J 7 bases, leaving 12 bases between the germline ends. Germline CDR1 is LNHDA and CDR2 is SQIVND (reference sequence). CDR3 sequence reads: CASSITGPSNEQFF. Written as DNA, the CDR3 is TGTGCCAGTAGTATAACGGGACCATCGAATGAGCAGTTCTTC.